This T cell receptor beta chain emerged from a study of OX40 agonist ivuxolimab in advanced cancers. Across the whole study: Among those enrolled, mean age was around 60 years (range 23 to 79) and less than 90% were male. General observations from the study: On average, CD8+ T cells had more expanded clones than CD4+.

Assay used: immunoSEQ multiplex PCR; TCRdb lists only in-frame clones, some missing. The profile shows roughly 80,000 clones, just under 85% of them singletons. Of note for this clone: Its antigen remains unknown.

This CDR3 is 12 amino acids long. The V and J ends lost 6 bases and 7 bases respectively, with 10 bases between them. Germline lookup yields CDR1 MDHEN and CDR2 SYDVKM. The TCR originated in an adult with an advanced solid tumor such as melanoma, head and neck, liver or kidney cancer. The sequenced sample was CD4+ or CD8+ T cells sorted from blood, obtained in a trial of the OX40 agonist ivuxolimab. The genes are TRBV28 and TRBJ1-5; no firm D call. CDR3 bases: TGTGCCAGCAGACCTTCGCAACAGCCCCAGCATTTT. Encoded protein: CASRPSQQPQHF.